This note documents a single T cell receptor (beta chain) sequence. The antigen it recognizes is unknown. Nothing much larger sits one base from this clone, and base qualities are not available. The method was the immunoSEQ multiplex PCR assay. The multiplex PCR relied on a mix of 60 forward primers for TCR Vbeta segments and 13 reverse primers for TCR Jbeta segments. The CDR3 region of rearranged TCR beta genes was amplified from genomic DNA by a multiplex PCR assay. The amplified TCR beta libraries were sequenced on the Illumina HiSeq System as 87-base-pair reads. Concerning the study's data processing: A later analysis tallied roughly 76 million unique TCR beta chains across the 666 repertoires, and roughly 11 million of those chains were shared by two or more donors. Raw reads were error-corrected and collapsed into unique sequences with a nearest-neighbor algorithm that merged closely related sequences to remove PCR and sequencing errors. V, D and J gene segments were assigned by aligning CDR3 sequences to IMGT reference sequences. For a sequence to be retained, a match of at least six nucleotides was required to both a V gene segment and a J gene segment. Rearrangements were classified as productive when the CDR3 lacked stop codons and remained in frame with V and J, and all other rearrangements were classified as non-productive. CDR3 was defined by IMGT convention, running from the second conserved V-encoded cysteine to the conserved J-encoded phenylalanine. The earlier analysis of about 640 of the donors excluded any sequence lacking an unambiguous match to a single V gene segment. In an earlier analysis of around 600 of the donors, V segments were called functional above 56.7% productive rearrangements and were called segregating when the between-donor standard deviation exceeded 5%. A statistical classification framework was built to diagnose cytomegalovirus status from the catalog of TCR beta chain sequences. A later analysis assigned V and J genes by comparing TCR nucleotide sequences with IMGT/GENE-DB human TR gene sequences. A later analysis assigned CDR3 sequences and most-parsimonious VDJ recombination scenarios with the TCRdist pipeline. A later analysis defined each TCR beta chain by its CDR3 amino acid sequence plus V-gene family, and excluded reads lacking a unique V-gene family. To address suspected cross-contamination and a sequencing artifact, a later analysis removed a few hundred highly shared, low-generation-probability nucleotide sequences. In a later analysis, a clonal expansion index for each public chain was calculated from normalized within-repertoire ranks of inferred template counts. A later analysis computed generation probabilities with a VDJ recombination model fitted to out-of-frame rearrangements, and checked the results against IGoR. A later analysis scored TCR-TCR, TCR-HLA and TCR-CMV co-occurrence with hypergeometric tests, applying a repertoire-size bias correction to TCR pairs. False discovery rates were estimated in a later analysis by permuting HLA or CMV assignments 20 times. In a later analysis, co-occurring TCRs were grouped using DBSCAN, and TCRdist sequence similarity was added for clustering within HLA-allele-positive subsets. Repertoires with fewer than 30,000 or more than 120,000 public chains were left out of co-occurrence clustering, as were four to six repertoires with anomalous nucleotide sharing. The clones in this table, taken by TCRdb from immuneACCESS, are in-frame only. Not every clone is retained; where verified, under half of the shortfall comes from an unresolved V gene, and the cause of the rest is unknown. V and J calls and clone size are as listed in that table; D and trimming were resolved from the DNA. The sample table holds about 120,000 clones, of which roughly three quarters were seen once. The ten largest account for about 1.6% of the sample.

This specimen belongs to a study of cytomegalovirus exposure and HLA in healthy donors (dated by TCRdb to the late 2010s). A note on the overall study: According to an earlier analysis of 550 to 750 of the donors, 150 million to 200 million T cells yielded roughly 110 million unique TCR beta sequences and approximately 280 Gb of sequence data. The study used immunosequencing to profile the T cell repertoires of approximately 650 subjects and linked those repertoires to cytomegalovirus serostatus. HLA typing covered class I and class II loci at four-digit resolution. Besides the first cohort of 666 subjects, a separate validation cohort made up of 120 different subjects was used. The study aimed to test whether cataloging public T cell receptors could reveal signatures of past pathogen exposure. Several DR-DQ haplotypes were treated as single units for association and clustering because of strong linkage in the cohort. The genetic ancestry cluster associated with self-reported Caucasian donors included roughly 84% of the roughly 400 genotyped donors. Every repertoire in the discovery cohort had been generated on one and the same sequencing platform. Rather than drawing on any new phenotypic data, the later analysis identified candidate immune exposures from TCR beta sequences and the way those sequences occurred across donors. Genome-wide SNP genotypes for about three fifths of the roughly 670 donors were used in a later genetic analysis, which treated that subset as a discovery cohort. A later analysis re-examined previously published TCR beta repertoires from 500 to 700 donors and added high-resolution HLA genotyping to investigate patterns of TCR occurrence. An early release that covered fewer than 800 HLA-typed donors contained approximately 300 gigabases of sequencing data and tens of millions of unique TCR sequences. On average, roughly 200,000 unique TCR beta nucleotide sequences were sequenced per donor among a few hundred genotyped donors of the cohort, with about 19% of those sequences being non-productive. Typing coverage differed by locus: A, B, C, DRB1 and DQB1 were typed in about 629-640 donors, DQA1 in 500 to 550, DPA1 in some 610, and DPB1 in just under 480. To predict cytomegalovirus infection status, the study brought together high-throughput TCR immunosequencing, statistical association of individual TCRs with disease status, and machine learning. An earlier analysis of some 500 of the donors applied high-throughput TCR beta sequencing to assess whether each TCR beta V gene segment acted as functional or pseudogenic. Alongside the repertoire data, information on donor age, sex, ethnicity and CMV serostatus was compiled.

The cohort was made up of approximately 670 healthy bone marrow donors. All cohort members were sampled while nominally healthy, although unrecorded immune exposures were likely present. The donor was CMV seronegative and belonged to the group of under 400 seronegative cohort members. Every donor gave a peripheral blood sample, and the peripheral blood mononuclear cells from that sample were used for TCR beta sequencing. The Qiagen DNeasy Blood Extraction Kit was used to extract genomic DNA from the blood cell samples. Overall study results and their limits: A later analysis found that most CMV-associated TCR beta chains appeared HLA-restricted, with HLA associations seemingly driven largely by CMV exposure. At a false discovery rate of 0.05, a later analysis linked approximately 18,000 TCR beta sequences to specific HLA alleles. Linkage disequilibrium might explain the correlated functional status among segregating V segments, but an unknown experimental factor could not be excluded. Across donors, most TCR sequences were observed very rarely, whereas some public TCRs were present in many individuals. Several of the top co-occurrence clusters appeared to be linked to parvovirus B19, influenza, CMV and Epstein-Barr virus, according to a later analysis. Compared with the 666-donor mean, donors in an Asian-associated ancestry cluster had fewer N-insertions in productive TCRs, according to a later genetic analysis. CMV serostatus was the only immune exposure information available for the cohort. When HLA alleles, especially DR and DQ, strongly co-occurred, attributing TCR associations to individual alleles was difficult. The classifier was reported to diagnose cytomegalovirus status with high specificity and sensitivity in both the original and validation cohorts. Because HLA typing was unavailable for some donors at each locus, only the typed subset was used in association tests. Three of the identified cytomegalovirus-associated TCR beta chains were confirmed in vitro to be specific for cytomegalovirus antigens. The earlier analysis of 587 of the donors excluded some 15 rarely observed V segments, including chromosome 9 orphons, because counts were too low. It was suggested by the authors that the approach could potentially be generalized to other disease states and immunological phenotypes. A later analysis found that TCR association rates varied across HLA loci, with DRB1 alleles showing the most associated TCRs and HLA-C alleles the fewest. In a later analysis, HLA-associated TCR beta chains showed more clonal expansion and lower generation probabilities than non-associated chains that were equally common. In the study, approximately 160 TCR beta chains were listed as associated with cytomegalovirus. The presence/absence analyses assumed that sequencing depth was roughly uniform across donors, and that assumption may not be true. A cluster of highly shared sequence variants was judged likely to represent a technical artifact of the sequencing pipeline. In a later genetic analysis, a missense DCLRE1C variant was associated with V-gene and J-gene trimming of TCR beta chains, and the association was replicated in an independent cohort. In an earlier analysis of approximately 590 of the donors, most TCR beta V segments were observed in productive rearrangements about 90% or about 30% of the time, broadly matching IMGT annotations. The cohort was sequenced for TCR beta chains only, and without alpha or paired-chain data the features that could be detected were limited. A further reported finding was that TCR beta sequences accurately predicted the HLA-A and HLA-B alleles for most subjects in the first cohort.

The sequenced sample was PBMCs. The receptor was isolated from a woman aged 18 to 35 in good health and CMV-seronegative.

The bases read TGTGCCAGCAGTTACGGGACAGGCCCCACTGAAGCTTTCTTT. Translation gives CASSYGTGPTEAFF. The chain employs TRBV6-5 and TRBJ1-1; the central 8 bases match TRBD1. The CDR3 numbers 14 residues from cysteine through phenylalanine. Here the CDR3 DNA is all that survives: 42 bases in frame from base 1. V trim: 2 bases; J trim: 4 bases; unmatched bases: 3. CDR1 MNHEY and CDR2 SVGAGI were looked up in the germline V gene.